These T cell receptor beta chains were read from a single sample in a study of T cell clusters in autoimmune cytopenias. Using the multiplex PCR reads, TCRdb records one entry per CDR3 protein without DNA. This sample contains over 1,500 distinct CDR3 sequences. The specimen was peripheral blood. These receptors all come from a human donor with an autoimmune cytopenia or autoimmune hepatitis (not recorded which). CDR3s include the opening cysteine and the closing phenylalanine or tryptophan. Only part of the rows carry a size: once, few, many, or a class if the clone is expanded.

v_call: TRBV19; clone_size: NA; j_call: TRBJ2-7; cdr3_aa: CASSTRTGVGEQYF
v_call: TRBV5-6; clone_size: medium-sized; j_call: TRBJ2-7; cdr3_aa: CASSSGLAGNEQYF
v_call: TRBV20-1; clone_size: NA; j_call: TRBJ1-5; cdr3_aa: CSAREGALGQPQHF
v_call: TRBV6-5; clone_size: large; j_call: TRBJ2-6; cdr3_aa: CASRTTGDSGANVLTF
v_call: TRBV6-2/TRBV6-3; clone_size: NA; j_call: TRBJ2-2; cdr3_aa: CASTEGGTGVTGELFF
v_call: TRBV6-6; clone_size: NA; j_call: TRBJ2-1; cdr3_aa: CASSPTSPEYNEQFF
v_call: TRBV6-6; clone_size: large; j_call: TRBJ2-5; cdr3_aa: CASSYGLLDRGTQYF
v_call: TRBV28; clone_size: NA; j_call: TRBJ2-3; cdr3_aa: CASSLAGVSTDTQYF
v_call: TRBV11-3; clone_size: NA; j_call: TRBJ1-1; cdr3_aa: CASSLGNRNTEAFF
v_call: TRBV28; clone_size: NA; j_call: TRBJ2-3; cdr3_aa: CATNREGGTDTQYF
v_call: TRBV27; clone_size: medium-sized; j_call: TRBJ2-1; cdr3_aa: CASSLSIGTSGSGIQFF
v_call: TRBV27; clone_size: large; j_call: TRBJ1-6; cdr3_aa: CASSSRSRNSPLHF
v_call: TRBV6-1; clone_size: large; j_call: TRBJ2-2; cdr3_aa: CASSAPGLAGYTGELFF
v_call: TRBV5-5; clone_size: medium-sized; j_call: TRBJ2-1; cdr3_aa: CASSLVGRSGEQFF
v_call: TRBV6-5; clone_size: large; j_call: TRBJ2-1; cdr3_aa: CASSYGLAGKVEQFF
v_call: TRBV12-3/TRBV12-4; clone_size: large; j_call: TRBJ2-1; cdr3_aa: CASSSPGPNEQFF
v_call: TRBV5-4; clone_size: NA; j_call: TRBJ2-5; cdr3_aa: CASSSGPWDTQYF
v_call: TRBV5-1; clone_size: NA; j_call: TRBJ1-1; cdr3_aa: CASSWGTEGFEAFF
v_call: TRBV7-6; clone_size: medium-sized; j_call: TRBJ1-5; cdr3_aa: CASSLGGQPQHF
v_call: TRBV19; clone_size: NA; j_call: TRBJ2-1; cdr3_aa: CASRVGGAYNEQFF
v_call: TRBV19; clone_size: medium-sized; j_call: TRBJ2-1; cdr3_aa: CASTELAGGNYNEQFF
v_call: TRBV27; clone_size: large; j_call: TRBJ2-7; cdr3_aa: CASSRQGSYEQYF
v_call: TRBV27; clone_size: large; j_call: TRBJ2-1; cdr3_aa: CASSFGQYNEQFF
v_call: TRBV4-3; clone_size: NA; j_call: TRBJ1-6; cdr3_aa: CASSQERGPDSPLHF
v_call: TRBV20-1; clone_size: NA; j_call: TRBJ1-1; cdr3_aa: CSARPPIAEAFF
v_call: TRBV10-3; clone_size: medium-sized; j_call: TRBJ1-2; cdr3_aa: CASSPGLTYGYTF
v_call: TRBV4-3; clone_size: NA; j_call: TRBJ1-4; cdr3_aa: CASSQDRYTSPNEKLFF
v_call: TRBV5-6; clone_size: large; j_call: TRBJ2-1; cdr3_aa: CASSLGVAGVENEQFF
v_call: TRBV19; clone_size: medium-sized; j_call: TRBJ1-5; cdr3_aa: CASSPLGRTGQPQHF